This T cell receptor beta chain emerged from a study of blood T cell repertoires in COVID-19 (dated by TCRdb to about 2020). About the investigation overall: The collaborator samples originated in the United States, Italy and Spain and spanned the acute and convalescent phases of COVID-19. The prospective study material was composed of cDNA or gDNA derived from T cells, B-cell-depleted T cells, or PBMCs. Deeply sampled blood TCRbeta repertoires from subjects exposed to, actively infected with, or recovered from COVID-19 were included in the dataset. A freely available public database, intended as a resource for researchers studying the immune response to SARS-CoV-2, is where the repertoires were released. The samples were drawn from two sources: the first 160 participants of the ongoing ImmuneRACE study, and 1,000 to 1,500 subjects contributed by 6 global collaborators. Nearly every sample came with metadata listing a de-identified subject ID, COVID-19 status, age in years and sex. Where available, HLA class I and class II types were taken from metadata supplied by the sample provider and were not determined by assay-based typing.

CDR1 and CDR2, per the germline V gene, are MNHEY and SVGAGI. V lost 6 bases and J lost 5 bases; the stretch between them is 20 bases long. The CDR3, from cysteine to phenylalanine, totals 15 residues. The retained sequence is limited to the CDR3, 45 bases, with the frame set at the first base. TCRbeta CDR3 regions were amplified from genomic DNA by means of the immunoSEQ Assay, a bias-controlled multiplex PCR. In the original analysis: Nucleated cell counts per sample were estimated from amplification of reference gene primers within the assay. To quantify the absolute abundance of each unique TCRbeta CDR3 rearrangement, sequence reads were collapsed and filtered. For each sample, productive Simpson clonality was calculated as the square root of Simpson's diversity index over productive rearrangements. TCRdb's version of the immuneACCESS table is confined to in-frame rearrangements and falls short of the full clone set. An unresolved V gene accounts for under half of the shortfall where checked; the remainder is of unknown origin. V and J calls and clone size follow that table, whereas D and trimming were derived from the DNA. This sample comprises some 290,000 clones, around 90% of them detected only once. Of the sample, roughly 2% falls within the top ten clones.

In the prospective study, participants were about 18 to 100 years old, resided in under 30 geographic areas of the United States, and were enrolled through a virtual design. Cohort assignment in the prospective study relied on participant-reported clinical history from a screening survey and a study questionnaire. In the prospective study, whole blood, serum and a nasopharyngeal or oropharyngeal swab were collected from each participant by mobile phlebotomists. Additional blood draws and questionnaires over an approximately 2-month period could optionally be provided by prospective study participants. Before DNA extraction, prospective study blood samples were shipped either frozen or at room temperature. Here is what the overall study found, with its caveats: Clinical and demographic metadata were provided uncurated, with the amount varying by source and participant.

With respect to this clone: No antigen is known for it. The record has no base qualities; no much larger clone is one base away.

This clonotype was obtained from a woman between 40 and 50 years old with acute COVID-19. The chain uses TRBV6-5 and TRBJ2-7; the D region possibly corresponds to TRBD1 (6 bases align). The sequencing sample was made of PBMCs or T cells enriched from blood (not recorded which). CDR3 reads: CASSLDRSTYNEQYF. The nucleotides read TGTGCCAGCAGCCTCGACAGGTCAACGTATAACGAGCAGTACTTC.